A selection of T cell receptor beta chains follows, all from one sample in a study of blood T cell repertoires in COVID-19. Measured with immunoSEQ multiplex PCR; TCRdb has only the in-frame clones, and not every one. Of some 200,000 clones listed, less than 90% are singletons. The sample taken for sequencing was PBMCs or T cells enriched from blood (not recorded which). These receptors originate from a woman between 50 and 59 years old in a cohort exposed to, infected with or recovered from COVID-19 (not recorded which). Each CDR3 is given with its conserved first and last residue. A D gene is named only where the DNA matches it firmly. Only part of the rows carry a size: once, few, many, or a class if the clone is expanded.

clone_size: .
v_call: TRBV7-2
j_call: TRBJ1-1
d_call: .
cdr3_nt: TGTGCCAGCAGACAGGAAAGGTGGGGCACTGAAGCTTTCTTT
cdr3_aa: CASRQERWGTEAFF

clone_size: .
v_call: TRBV4-3
j_call: TRBJ2-5
d_call: .
cdr3_nt: TGCGCCAGCAGCCAAGACCGTGAGCAGACCCAGTACTTC
cdr3_aa: CASSQDREQTQYF

clone_size: few
v_call: TRBV4-3
j_call: TRBJ2-2
d_call: TRBD1
cdr3_nt: TGCGCCAGCAGCCAGGAAGGCGGACAGGGTTCGCCCGGGGAGCTGTTTTTT
cdr3_aa: CASSQEGGQGSPGELFF

clone_size: .
v_call: TRBV4-1
j_call: TRBJ2-2
d_call: TRBD2
cdr3_nt: TGCGCCAGCAGCCAAGGCGGGGGAGTCGGGGAGCTGTTTTTT
cdr3_aa: CASSQGGGVGELFF

clone_size: .
v_call: TRBV27
j_call: TRBJ1-5
d_call: TRBD1
cdr3_nt: TGTGCCAGCAGTCCAGGGACAGGGGGCTATCAGCCCCAGCATTTT
cdr3_aa: CASSPGTGGYQPQHF

clone_size: .
v_call: TRBV10-3
j_call: TRBJ1-5
d_call: .
cdr3_nt: TGTGCCATCAGCCTTTTGGCTGATCAGCCCCAGCATTTT
cdr3_aa: CAISLLADQPQHF

clone_size: .
v_call: TRBV12-3/TRBV12-4
j_call: TRBJ1-2
d_call: .
cdr3_nt: TGTGCCAGCAGTTTAAGGGGTCAGGCTGGCTACACCTTC
cdr3_aa: CASSLRGQAGYTF

clone_size: .
v_call: TRBV19
j_call: TRBJ1-1
d_call: .
cdr3_nt: TGTGCCAGTAGTATGCAGCCGGCGGGGAGCACTGAAGCTTTCTTT
cdr3_aa: CASSMQPAGSTEAFF

clone_size: .
v_call: TRBV24-1
j_call: TRBJ2-1
d_call: TRBD2
cdr3_nt: TGTGCCACCAGTGATTCCGGACTAGCCAATGAGCAGTTCTTC
cdr3_aa: CATSDSGLANEQFF

clone_size: .
v_call: TRBV27
j_call: TRBJ1-1
d_call: .
cdr3_nt: TGTGCCAGCAGTTTATCCCCGACTGCCTCGGGGACTGAAGCTTTCTTT
cdr3_aa: CASSLSPTASGTEAFF

clone_size: .
v_call: TRBV28
j_call: TRBJ1-1
d_call: .
cdr3_nt: TGTGCCAGCCCGGGGGGAGGGACTGAAGCTTTCTTT
cdr3_aa: CASPGGGTEAFF

clone_size: .
v_call: TRBV10-3
j_call: TRBJ2-1
d_call: TRBD2
cdr3_nt: TGTGCCATCACCGGAGTTCTGACTAGCGGGGGGCCGAGCTCCTACAATGAGCAGTTCTTC
cdr3_aa: CAITGVLTSGGPSSYNEQFF

clone_size: .
v_call: TRBV27
j_call: TRBJ1-2
d_call: .
cdr3_nt: TGTGCCAGCAGAAGAGACGTAGCGGGCTCGGGCTACACCTTC
cdr3_aa: CASRRDVAGSGYTF

clone_size: .
v_call: TRBV12-3/TRBV12-4
j_call: TRBJ1-2
d_call: TRBD1
cdr3_nt: TGTGCCAGCAGTTTACGGGACAGCTATGGCTACACCTTC
cdr3_aa: CASSLRDSYGYTF

clone_size: .
v_call: TRBV4-3
j_call: TRBJ1-3
d_call: .
cdr3_nt: TGCGCCAGCAGCCAAGATTTTACAGTAGGAAACACCATATATTTT
cdr3_aa: CASSQDFTVGNTIYF

clone_size: once
v_call: TRBV7-9
j_call: TRBJ2-7
d_call: .
cdr3_nt: TGTGCCAGCAGCTCCCAGGTTTACGAGCAGTACTTC
cdr3_aa: CASSSQVYEQYF

clone_size: .
v_call: TRBV3-1/TRBV3-2
j_call: TRBJ1-1
d_call: .
cdr3_nt: TGTGCCAGCAGCCAAGATTTAGCGAACACTGAAGCTTTCTTT
cdr3_aa: CASSQDLANTEAFF

clone_size: .
v_call: TRBV4-3
j_call: TRBJ2-5
d_call: TRBD2
cdr3_nt: TGCGCCAGCAGCCAAGGCGGGGGGTTACAAGAGACCCAGTACTTC
cdr3_aa: CASSQGGGLQETQYF

clone_size: .
v_call: TRBV7-2
j_call: TRBJ2-7
d_call: .
cdr3_nt: TGTGCCAGCACCCCAGGCGCGGGGTCCTACGAGCAGTACTTC
cdr3_aa: CASTPGAGSYEQYF

clone_size: .
v_call: TRBV19
j_call: TRBJ2-2
d_call: TRBD2
cdr3_nt: TGTGCCAGTAGTTTGGAGGGAGGGTCCGGGGAGCTGTTTTTT
cdr3_aa: CASSLEGGSGELFF

clone_size: once
v_call: TRBV28
j_call: TRBJ1-1
d_call: .
cdr3_nt: TGTGCCAGCCTCCGGAGGCGGAACACTGAAGCTTTCTTT
cdr3_aa: CASLRRRNTEAFF

clone_size: .
v_call: TRBV18
j_call: TRBJ1-3
d_call: .
cdr3_nt: TGTGCCAGCTCACCGCCTATGATGGCTGGAAACACCATATATTTT
cdr3_aa: CASSPPMMAGNTIYF

clone_size: .
v_call: TRBV18
j_call: TRBJ1-1
d_call: .
cdr3_nt: TGTGCCAGCTCACGAGGGGGACCGGCTTTCTTT
cdr3_aa: CASSRGGPAFF

clone_size: .
v_call: TRBV5-4
j_call: TRBJ2-3
d_call: TRBD2
cdr3_nt: TGTGCCAGCAGCCTGGGGACTAGCGGGGAAACAGATACGCAGTATTTT
cdr3_aa: CASSLGTSGETDTQYF

clone_size: few
v_call: TRBV3-1/TRBV3-2
j_call: TRBJ1-5
d_call: TRBD1
cdr3_nt: TGTGCCAGCAGCCAAGGGGACAGGGACTATCAGCCCCAGCATTTT
cdr3_aa: CASSQGDRDYQPQHF

clone_size: .
v_call: TRBV4-2
j_call: TRBJ2-5
d_call: .
cdr3_nt: TGTGCCAGCAGCCAACAGGGGGAGACCCAGTACTTC
cdr3_aa: CASSQQGETQYF

clone_size: .
v_call: TRBV11-2
j_call: TRBJ2-7
d_call: TRBD2
cdr3_nt: TGTGCCAGCAGCTTTTTGCGGGGGGGCCACGAGCAGTACTTC
cdr3_aa: CASSFLRGGHEQYF

clone_size: .
v_call: TRBV2
j_call: TRBJ1-4
d_call: TRBD1
cdr3_nt: TGTGCCAGCAGTGAAGGGACAGGAGAAAAACTGTTTTTT
cdr3_aa: CASSEGTGEKLFF

clone_size: .
v_call: TRBV18
j_call: TRBJ1-4
d_call: .
cdr3_nt: TGTGCCAGCTCACCCCCTGCGGGGGAAAAACTGTTTTTT
cdr3_aa: CASSPPAGEKLFF

clone_size: .
v_call: TRBV10-3
j_call: TRBJ2-3
d_call: TRBD2
cdr3_nt: TGTGCCATCAGCTCCTCGACTAGCGGGGGGGCCGAAGGGACAGATACGCAGTATTTT
cdr3_aa: CAISSSTSGGAEGTDTQYF

clone_size: .
v_call: TRBV20-1
j_call: TRBJ1-2
d_call: .
cdr3_nt: TGCAGTGCTAGAGATCGGGGGGTCACCTTC
cdr3_aa: CSARDRGVTF

clone_size: .
v_call: TRBV4-1
j_call: TRBJ1-5
d_call: .
cdr3_nt: TGCGCCAGCAGCCAAGACTGGGCAGGGCGCCAGCCCCAGCATTTT
cdr3_aa: CASSQDWAGRQPQHF

clone_size: .
v_call: TRBV19
j_call: TRBJ1-4
d_call: .
cdr3_nt: TGTGCCAGTAGTACCTTCCAGGGTTTGGCAACTAATGAAAAACTGTTTTTT
cdr3_aa: CASSTFQGLATNEKLFF

clone_size: .
v_call: TRBV7-9
j_call: TRBJ1-1
d_call: TRBD1
cdr3_nt: TGTGCCAGCAGCCCAACAGGACAGGCCTCCATGAACACTGAAGCTTTCTTT
cdr3_aa: CASSPTGQASMNTEAFF

clone_size: .
v_call: TRBV6-6
j_call: TRBJ2-5
d_call: .
cdr3_nt: TGTGCCAGCAGTCAGGCAGGTTCGTCATTGGAGACCCAGTACTTC
cdr3_aa: CASSQAGSSLETQYF

clone_size: .
v_call: TRBV2
j_call: TRBJ1-2
d_call: .
cdr3_nt: TGTGCCAGCAGTGCAAGGGGAAATGGCTACACCTTC
cdr3_aa: CASSARGNGYTF

clone_size: .
v_call: TRBV6-5
j_call: TRBJ1-2
d_call: TRBD1
cdr3_nt: TGTGCCAGCAGTAACAGGGGGCAGGGTAATGGCTACACCTTC
cdr3_aa: CASSNRGQGNGYTF

clone_size: .
v_call: TRBV19
j_call: TRBJ1-1
d_call: .
cdr3_nt: TGTGCCAGTAGTATACTCCCACCGGGACTTCCGAACACTGAAGCTTTCTTT
cdr3_aa: CASSILPPGLPNTEAFF

clone_size: .
v_call: TRBV28
j_call: TRBJ2-7
d_call: .
cdr3_nt: TGTGCCAGCAGTTCCCCCTGGCAGGGGGGATTAGGATACGAGCAGTACTTC
cdr3_aa: CASSSPWQGGLGYEQYF

clone_size: .
v_call: TRBV6-5
j_call: TRBJ1-5
d_call: TRBD1
cdr3_nt: TGTGCCAGTCAGGGGGCAAATCAGCCCCAGCATTTT
cdr3_aa: CASQGANQPQHF

clone_size: few
v_call: TRBV19
j_call: TRBJ1-2
d_call: TRBD1
cdr3_nt: TGTGCCAGTAGTAGGGACAGGGGGCAATATGGCTACACCTTC
cdr3_aa: CASSRDRGQYGYTF

clone_size: .
v_call: TRBV5-6
j_call: TRBJ2-1
d_call: .
cdr3_nt: TGTGCCAGCAGCTCGGGACCGCGGGGCAATGAGCAGTTCTTC
cdr3_aa: CASSSGPRGNEQFF

clone_size: .
v_call: TRBV11-1
j_call: TRBJ2-2
d_call: TRBD2
cdr3_nt: TGTGCCAGCAGCTTAGCGGGGACTAGGGCCGGGGAGCTGTTTTTT
cdr3_aa: CASSLAGTRAGELFF

clone_size: .
v_call: TRBV28
j_call: TRBJ1-2
d_call: .
cdr3_nt: TGTGCCAGCAGTTTATTCCGGGGTATTGATGGCTACACCTTC
cdr3_aa: CASSLFRGIDGYTF

clone_size: .
v_call: TRBV2
j_call: TRBJ1-6
d_call: .
cdr3_nt: TGTGCCAGCAGTGGGGAACCTCAGGGTGATTCACCCCTCCACTTT
cdr3_aa: CASSGEPQGDSPLHF

clone_size: .
v_call: TRBV12-3/TRBV12-4
j_call: TRBJ1-1
d_call: .
cdr3_nt: TGTGCCAGCAGTTTGACGGGGTACACTGAAGCTTTCTTT
cdr3_aa: CASSLTGYTEAFF

clone_size: .
v_call: TRBV4-1
j_call: TRBJ2-7
d_call: .
cdr3_nt: TGCGCCAGCAGCCAAGATCAGACAGGTTCTTACGAGCAGTACTTC
cdr3_aa: CASSQDQTGSYEQYF

clone_size: .
v_call: TRBV12-3/TRBV12-4
j_call: TRBJ1-5
d_call: TRBD1
cdr3_nt: TGTGCCAGCAGGGGGACAGGGAGTCAGCCCCAGCATTTT
cdr3_aa: CASRGTGSQPQHF

clone_size: .
v_call: TRBV19
j_call: TRBJ1-5
d_call: .
cdr3_nt: TGTGCCAGTAGTATAGGTTATGGGAGGCCTGGGGGTCAGCCCCAGCATTTT
cdr3_aa: CASSIGYGRPGGQPQHF

clone_size: .
v_call: TRBV3-1/TRBV3-2
j_call: TRBJ1-2
d_call: .
cdr3_nt: TGTGCCAGCAGTAAGTTTCCGGGAGCCATTAACTATGGCTACACCTTC
cdr3_aa: CASSKFPGAINYGYTF

clone_size: .
v_call: TRBV5-1
j_call: TRBJ1-4
d_call: .
cdr3_nt: TGCGCCAGCAGCTTGAACAGGGAAGATGAAAAACTGTTTTTT
cdr3_aa: CASSLNREDEKLFF

clone_size: .
v_call: TRBV6-2/TRBV6-3
j_call: TRBJ2-7
d_call: TRBD2
cdr3_nt: TGTGCCAGCAGTCGTCTAGCGGGGGTAAGAGCCTACGAGCAGTACTTC
cdr3_aa: CASSRLAGVRAYEQYF

clone_size: .
v_call: TRBV5-1
j_call: TRBJ2-6
d_call: TRBD2
cdr3_nt: TGCGCCAGCCATTGGGGAACACAAAGCGGGGTCAGCTCTGGGGCCAACGTCCTGACTTTC
cdr3_aa: CASHWGTQSGVSSGANVLTF

clone_size: .
v_call: TRBV7-2
j_call: TRBJ1-1
d_call: TRBD1
cdr3_nt: TGTGCCAGCAGCTCAGTGGGGACAGATAACACTGAAGCTTTCTTT
cdr3_aa: CASSSVGTDNTEAFF

clone_size: .
v_call: TRBV4-2
j_call: TRBJ1-4
d_call: TRBD1
cdr3_nt: TGTGCCAGCAGTCGATTACAGGGGTTAACTAATGAAAAACTGTTTTTT
cdr3_aa: CASSRLQGLTNEKLFF

clone_size: .
v_call: TRBV12-3/TRBV12-4
j_call: TRBJ1-1
d_call: .
cdr3_nt: TGTGCCAGCAGCCGCACTGAAGCTTTCTTT
cdr3_aa: CASSRTEAFF

clone_size: .
v_call: TRBV18
j_call: TRBJ1-2
d_call: .
cdr3_nt: TGTGCCAGCTACGCGGCCAGCCACTATGGCTACACCTTC
cdr3_aa: CASYAASHYGYTF